This TCR beta chain stems from a study of T cell repertoires in cytomegalovirus infection. Overall study: CMV infection together with matching HLA type was indicated by public TCR beta signatures.

On this clonotype itself: Its antigen remains unknown.

Whole-study findings and limits: Cumulative frequency (of public TCR beta family members) identified carriers of CMV plus the relevant HLA.

TCRdb processed the reads anew with MiXCR; each CDR3 protein has one entry. The table records around 170,000 distinct CDR3 sequences, approximately 17% of them present only once. Trimming shortened V by 2 bases and J by 4 bases, and 21 bases separated the two germline ends. The CDR3 runs to 16 residues. Per the germline V gene, CDR1 is DFQATT and CDR2 is SNEGSKA (reference sequence). Sequenced input: CD8+ T cells from PBMCs. The genes are TRBV20-1 and TRBJ2-7; no definite D call. The TCR comes from a human donor in good health (CMV status not recorded). Some clones in this sample may be carry-over from other donors' samples. The CDR3 sequence is CSARPPLAFVRYEQYF. CDR3 sequence (DNA): TGCAGTGCTAGACCCCCCCTGGCGTTTGTAAGATACGAGCAGTACTTC.